This TCR beta chain was recorded in a study of immune heterogeneity within non-small cell lung tumors. In its sample, this clonotype was seen many times. For the TCR beta CDR3, multiplex PCR with 32 V and 13 J primers performed the amplification. TCRdb passed the multiplex PCR reads through MiXCR, listing each CDR3 protein once. The data contain roughly 13,000 distinct CDR3 sequences, 20% to 25% of them seen just once; the ten biggest clones take up about an eighth. This CDR3 is built from 15 residues. Germline V gene lookup returns CDR1 DFQATT and CDR2 SNEGSKA (reference sequence). Trimming shortened V by 5 bases and J by 8 bases, and 21 bases separated the two germline ends. Template material comprised bulk tumor genomic DNA at about 610 ng per sample. Several biopsies were spaced far apart within each primary tumor and obtained as surgery took place. Undergoing curative surgery were patients whose non-small cell lung cancer was untreated and newly diagnosed.

The TCR originated in a man aged 45 to 65 with non-small cell lung cancer. Sequenced material: lung tumor tissue. J is TRBJ1-4 and V is TRBV20-1, with D hard to call. The CDR3 DNA reads as TGCAGTGCTTTGACTAACGGGCCTTTACGAGAAAAACTGTTTTTT. It translates to CSALTNGPLREKLFF.